Shown below are 15 T cell receptor beta chains from a single sample sequenced in a study of cytomegalovirus exposure and HLA in healthy donors. Primers: 60 Vbeta forward and 13 Jbeta reverse. The assay was immunoSEQ multiplex PCR, and TCRdb's table has in-frame clones only and misses some. This table holds around 200,000 clones. The sample comprised PBMCs. These receptors all come from a girl aged 2 to 9 in good health and CMV-seropositive.

This chain connects TRBV27 to TRBJ2-7; TRBD1 might be the D (6 bases). In germline, CDR1 is MNHEY, CDR2 SMNVEV (reference sequence). Trimming shortened V by 3 bases and J by 5 bases, and 11 bases separated the two germline ends. The CDR3 contains 13 residues. Written as DNA, the CDR3 is TGTGCCAGCAGTTTGGCAGGGGTGGACGAGCAGTACTTC. Translated: CASSLAGVDEQYF.

The V call is TRBV27, the J call TRBJ1-2, with a weak D call TRBD1 (5 bases). CDR1 and CDR2 from the germline V gene are MNHEY and SMNVEV (reference sequence). Trimming shortened V by 6 bases and J by 0 bases, and 17 bases separated the two germline ends. The CDR3 runs 16 residues. CDR3 protein: CASSLSPREANYGYTF. The CDR3 nucleotides read TGTGCCAGCAGCCTATCCCCCAGGGAAGCTAACTATGGCTACACCTTC.

The chain carries TRBV19 and TRBJ2-7, with 7 positions matching TRBD2. Trimming took 9 bases from V and 0 from J; bases not matched to a gene: 11. Germline assignment: CDR1 LNHDA and CDR2 SQIVND (reference sequence). This CDR3 spans 15 amino acids. In nucleotides, the CDR3 is TGTGCCAGCGCCCGACTAGCAACGAGCTCCTACGAGCAGTACTTC. This translates into CASARLATSSYEQYF.

J is TRBJ2-7 and V is TRBV28; 7 nucleotides align to TRBD2. The CDR3 sequence is 13 residues long. V shed 5 bases, J shed 2 bases, and the junction held 3 bases outside the gene matches. The V gene's germline CDR1 is MDHEN and CDR2 SYDVKM. The CDR3 protein is CASSRLATYEQYF. The CDR3 coding sequence is TGTGCCAGCAGTCGACTAGCTACCTACGAGCAGTACTTC.

This chain links TRBV4-1 with TRBJ2-7; tentative D call: TRBD1 (5 bases). Trimming stripped 4 bases from V and 2 bases from J, with 12 bases between. The CDR3 spans 14 residues. Germline V gene lookup returns CDR1 MGHRA and CDR2 YSYEKL. CDR3 sequence (DNA): TGCGCCAGCAGCCTTACGACAGAAGCCTACGAGCAGTACTTC. Encoded protein: CASSLTTEAYEQYF.

CDR3 coding DNA: TGTGCCAGCATTATGACAGGGAGTTTGACCGGGGAGCTGTTTTTT. Its protein is CASIMTGSLTGELFF. J is TRBJ2-2 and V is TRBV27, with 7 bases fitting TRBD1. V trimming: 7 bases; J trimming: 5 bases; junction bases outside the gene matches: 10. CDR1 and CDR2 (germline): MNHEY, SMNVEV (reference sequence). CDR3 size: 15 residues.

The genes are TRBV10-2 and TRBJ2-3; TRBD2 matches 14 bases. The germline V gene has CDR1 WSHSY and CDR2 SAAADI. The CDR3 is 17 amino acids. Trimming removed 8 bases from V and 3 bases from J; junction bases left unmatched: 10. The CDR3 nucleotides are TGCGCCAGCGGGGCGACTAGCGGGAGGGTTAGAACAGATACGCAGTATTTT. Its protein product is CASGATSGRVRTDTQYF.

The CDR3 DNA sequence: TGTGCCAGCAGTCGAAGACAGGGGGCGCGATATGGCTACACCTTC. This sequence encodes CASSRRQGARYGYTF. The chain employs TRBV28 and TRBJ1-2; 10 positions match TRBD1. The germline gives CDR1 MDHEN, CDR2 SYDVKM. V shed 5 bases and J 5 bases; nucleotides not matched to a gene: 8. The CDR3 runs 15 residues.

V is TRBV27 and J is TRBJ1-1; TRBD1 matches 7 bases. Trimming removed 5 bases from V and 1 base from J; junction bases left unmatched: 7. Germline loops: CDR1 MNHEY, CDR2 SMNVEV (reference sequence). This CDR3 comprises 15 residues. The CDR3 bases are TGTGCCAGCAGTCGAACTAGGGACAGGAACACTGAAGCTTTCTTT. Its protein product is CASSRTRDRNTEAFF.

The chain couples TRBV25-1 to TRBJ2-5; tentatively, D is TRBD1 (6 bases). The assigned J gene may be wrong: the sequence end matches TRBJ2-7 better. This CDR3 is built from 14 residues. The germline CDR1 and CDR2 sequences are MGHDK and SYGVNS. CDR3: CASSQPGAPSEQYF. CDR3 DNA sequence: TGTGCCAGCAGTCAACCAGGGGCTCCTTCCGAGCAGTACTTC.

The chain joins TRBV7-2 to TRBJ2-2, with 7 bases aligning to TRBD2. Unmatched junction bases numbered 4, after V lost 1 base and J lost 5 bases. The CDR3 loop spans 15 amino acids. In germline, CDR1 is SGHTA, CDR2 FQGNSA. The CDR3 DNA reads as TGTGCCAGCAGCTTAGTCGCAGCGGGGACCGGGGAGCTGTTTTTT. Residues: CASSLVAAGTGELFF.

The rearrangement joins TRBV5-6 to TRBJ2-7; 8 bases fit TRBD1. CDR3 length equals 14 residues. The germline V gene encodes CDR1 SGHDT and CDR2 YYEEEE. The trim removed 4 bases at V and 4 bases at J, leaving 7 bases unmatched. This CDR3 is CASSLAYRGYEQYF. CDR3 DNA: TGTGCCAGCAGCCTGGCGTACAGGGGGTACGAGCAGTACTTC. The full variable domain, its missing parts supplied by reference TRBV5-6 and TRBJ2-7, is DAGVTQSPTHLIKTRGQQVTLRCSPKSGHDTVSWYQQALGQGPQFIFQYYEEEERQRGNFPDRFSGHQFPNYSSELNVNALLLGDSALYLCASSLAYRGYEQYFGPGTRLTVT.

V gene TRBV11-2 combines with J gene TRBJ2-5; TRBD2 matches 8 bases. Losses at the gene ends were 1 base for V and 3 bases for J; bases not matched to a gene: 7. Germline V gene data show CDR1 as SGHAT and CDR2 as FQNNGV. This CDR3 spans 16 amino acids. The CDR3 sequence is CASSLGSGGGKETQYF. Here the CDR3 DNA reads TGTGCCAGCAGCTTAGGATCCGGGGGGGGAAAAGAGACCCAGTACTTC.

The chain links TRBV5-1 to TRBJ1-1, with D uncertain. The CDR3 extends over 11 amino acids. V was trimmed by 4 bases and J by 10 bases, leaving 11 bases between them. CDR1 and CDR2 from the germline V gene are SGHRS and YFSETQ. CDR3 sequence: CASSAGFSAFF. The CDR3 nucleotides are TGCGCCAGCAGCGCAGGATTCTCAGCTTTCTTT.

The chain has TRBV18 and TRBJ1-5; 7 bases are a match to TRBD1. J was trimmed by 4 bases and V by 2 bases; bases with no gene match: 5. CDR1 and CDR2 from the germline V gene are KGHSH and LQKENI. The CDR3 loop spans 15 amino acids. The CDR3 nucleotides are TGTGCCAGCTCACCAGAGACAGGGACGAATCAGCCCCAGCATTTT. This translates into CASSPETGTNQPQHF.